This T cell receptor (beta chain) emerged from a study of T-cell memory formation after mild COVID-19. Study at large: TCR clusters mostly belonged to single donors.

In its sample, this clonotype was seen many times. Researchers used 5'RACE with constant-segment primers to make TCR alpha and TCR beta cDNA libraries that carry sample barcodes and UMIs. TCRdb called the 5' RACE reads again in MiXCR, with one record for every CDR3 protein. Altogether 250,000 to 300,000 distinct CDR3 sequences are present, 15% to 20% being singletons, with the ten largest covering roughly 23%. This clonotype originated in a young man who had mild COVID-19 (a few samples of this study predate the infection). Cell type and time point are not known. The source material was PBMCs or a T cell subset sorted from them (not recorded which).

CDR3 in amino acids: CASSLRRGGNSPLHF. DNA of the CDR3: TGTGCCAGCAGCTTACGGCGGGGTGGGAATTCACCCCTCCACTTT. The chain links TRBV7-6 to TRBJ1-6; D uncertain. The CDR3 runs to 15 residues. In germline, CDR1 is SGHVS, CDR2 FNYEAQ. V dropped 2 bases and J dropped 7 bases, with 12 bases sitting between them.